Presented here are 24 T cell receptor beta chains from one specimen sequenced in a study of blood T cell repertoires in COVID-19. Using immunoSEQ multiplex PCR, the repertoire was profiled, and TCRdb retains in-frame clones only, with some absent. The table has about 240,000 clones, roughly four fifths seen once. Sample: PBMCs or T cells enriched from blood (not recorded which). These receptors all stem from a woman in her forties who had been exposed to COVID-19.

This clone has just one count. Germline is not matched at one junction end, which may reflect a read error. The V gene is TRBV4-2, the J gene TRBJ1-4; D remains unclear. CDR3 length: 14 amino acids. Germline V gives CDR1 LGHNA, CDR2 YNFKEQ. For the CDR3, the DNA is TGTGCCAGCACCCAAGACGCCGGTAATGAAAAACTGTTTTTT. It encodes CASTQDAGNEKLFF.

V gene TRBV11-1 combines with J gene TRBJ2-7, with 9 bases identical to TRBD2. The CDR3 covers 15 residues. After removal of 0 bases from V and 5 bases from J, the junction contained 5 bases not matched to a gene. Germline assignment: CDR1 SGHAT and CDR2 FQDESV (reference sequence). The CDR3 is CASSLAGTSSHEQYF. The CDR3, as DNA: TGTGCCAGCAGCTTAGCTGGGACTAGCAGCCACGAGCAGTACTTC.

The gene calls are TRBV11-2 and TRBJ1-2; D may be TRBD1 (5 bases). The V gene lost 1 base and the J gene lost 8 bases, with 11 bases spanning the gap. The CDR3 runs 13 residues. Germline-derived CDR1 and CDR2 are SGHAT and FQNNGV. CDR3 DNA sequence: TGTGCCAGCAGCTTAGGGAACAGGAACGGCTACACCTTC. Its translation is CASSLGNRNGYTF.

This rearrangement joins TRBV9 to TRBJ2-3, with 8 bases that match TRBD1. J gave up 4 bases and V 3 bases, and 7 bases lay outside the gene matches. Germline CDR1 SGDLS, CDR2 YYNGEE. This CDR3 region has 15 residues. The CDR3, as DNA: TGTGCCAGCAGCGCGACAGGGGAATGGTCAGATACGCAGTATTTT. Its protein product is CASSATGEWSDTQYF.

The chain joins TRBV7-9 to TRBJ2-1; 8 bases line up with TRBD2. The ends lost 5 bases at V and 5 bases at J; junction bases unmatched: 8. Germline CDR1 SEHNR, CDR2 FQNEAQ (reference sequence). The CDR3 is made up of 15 amino acids. CDR3 sequence: CASSPPGGGNNEQFF. In DNA, the CDR3 is TGTGCCAGCAGCCCCCCAGGCGGGGGGAACAATGAGCAGTTCTTC.

The genes are TRBV7-2 and TRBJ1-2; 9 bases fit TRBD1. The V and J ends lost 0 bases and 8 bases, in that order; junction bases with no gene match: 7. The germline V gene encodes CDR1 SGHTA and CDR2 FQGNSA. CDR3 length: 15 residues. The CDR3 region has the DNA TGTGCCAGCAGCTTAGCGCAGGGGACAGGGCTGGGCTACACCTTC. Translation: CASSLAQGTGLGYTF.

J is TRBJ2-7 and V is TRBV19, with 8 positions matching TRBD1. The CDR3 consists of 16 residues. Germline V gene lookup returns CDR1 LNHDA and CDR2 SQIVND (reference sequence). Trimming took 7 bases from V and 2 from J; bases not matched to a gene: 13. The CDR3 DNA reads TGTGCCAGTACCCCCCCACGCGGACAGGGCGCCTACGAGCAGTACTTC. It specifies CASTPPRGQGAYEQYF.

The chain uses TRBV6-5 and TRBJ1-5, with D unresolved. The germline V and J ends were trimmed by 2 bases and 5 bases, with 10 bases remaining between them. This CDR3 is built from 14 residues. In germline, CDR1 is MNHEY, CDR2 SVGAGI. As DNA, the CDR3 is TGTGCCAGCAGTTACACGGGTCGCCATCAGCCCCAGCATTTT. It encodes CASSYTGRHQPQHF.

This chain uses TRBV7-8 with TRBJ1-1; 7 bases match TRBD1. Germline CDR1 and CDR2: SGHVS and FQNEAQ. The CDR3 length is 16 residues. Trimming removed 5 bases from V and 0 bases from J; junction bases left unmatched: 9. CDR3 sequence (DNA): TGTGCCAGCAGCCCTTGGACAGGAGGGATGAACACTGAAGCTTTCTTT. This encodes CASSPWTGGMNTEAFF.

The count of this clone is one. The chain is built from TRBV10-3 and TRBJ2-7, with 7 bases aligning to TRBD1. Germline CDR1 and CDR2: ENHRY and SYGVKD. J was trimmed by 2 bases and V by 11 bases; bases with no gene match: 6. This CDR3 is built from 12 residues. CDR3 nucleotides: TGTGCCGTACGGGACAGTCCCTACGAGCAGTACTTC. Translation gives CAVRDSPYEQYF.

The V call is TRBV4-1, the J call TRBJ2-7; D is undetermined. CDR3 length equals 14 residues. Germline V gives CDR1 MGHRA, CDR2 YSYEKL. V was pared by 1 base and J by 8 bases, with 15 bases between. The CDR3 spells CASSQGQSYRQQYF. In nucleotides, the CDR3 is TGCGCCAGCAGCCAAGGGCAGTCGTACCGCCAGCAGTACTTC.

The chain combines TRBV30 with TRBJ1-1; D remains unclear. The CDR3 length is 14 residues. V gave up 0 bases and J gave up 2 bases, with 10 bases separating them. Germline lookup yields CDR1 GTSNPN and CDR2 SVGIG (reference sequence). The CDR3 nucleotides are TGTGCCTGGAGTGTAGGCAGCGCCAACACTGAAGCTTTCTTT. Translated, it gives CAWSVGSANTEAFF.

The chain employs TRBV28 and TRBJ1-1, with D possibly being TRBD1 (6 bases). Deletions cut 6 bases from V and 5 bases from J, with 19 bases between. Germline loops: CDR1 MDHEN, CDR2 SYDVKM. The CDR3 consists of 15 residues. DNA for the CDR3: TGTGCCAGCAGCGGCTGGCAAGGGGGGGGGACTGAAGCTTTCTTT. Residues: CASSGWQGGGTEAFF. Drawing the rest from reference TRBV28 and TRBJ1-1, the complete variable domain is DVKVTQSSRYLVKRTGEKVFLECVQDMDHENMFWYRQDPGLGLRLIYFSYDVKMKEKGDIPEGYSVSREKKERFSLILESASTNQTSMYLCASSGWQGGGTEAFFGQGTRLTVV.

The count of this clone is one. Here the CDR3 DNA reads TGTGCCAGCAGTATGAGCCTACTTCCCTATAATTCACCCCTCCACTTT. Translated: CASSMSLLPYNSPLHF. The chain employs TRBV27 and TRBJ1-6; no firm D call. CDR1 and CDR2 from the germline V gene are MNHEY and SMNVEV (reference sequence). The CDR3 is made up of 16 amino acids. V was pared by 5 bases and J by 2 bases, with 13 bases between.

The chain links TRBV28 to TRBJ2-1; 7 nucleotides agree with TRBD2. Looked up from germline, CDR1 is MDHEN and CDR2 is SYDVKM. V lost 7 bases to trimming and J lost 0 bases; unmatched junction nucleotides: 3. The CDR3 runs to 14 residues. CDR3 coding DNA: TGTGCCAGCACCGAGCGGGGCTCCTACAATGAGCAGTTCTTC. Protein product: CASTERGSYNEQFF.

This clone was seen once. This rearrangement joins TRBV19 to TRBJ2-3; possibly TRBD2 for D (6 bases). This CDR3 is 15 amino acids long. Germline CDR1 and CDR2: LNHDA and SQIVND (reference sequence). The germline V and J ends were trimmed by 5 bases and 8 bases, with 20 bases remaining between them. The CDR3 coding sequence is TGTGCCAGTAGTCTTACCGGGACTCTATCTGGTACGCAGTATTTT. This encodes CASSLTGTLSGTQYF.

The chain has TRBV27 and TRBJ1-2, with TRBD1 identical over 8 bases. J gave up 2 bases and V 6 bases, and 5 bases lay outside the gene matches. The CDR3 totals 14 residues. The germline V gene encodes CDR1 MNHEY and CDR2 SMNVEV (reference sequence). As DNA, the CDR3 is TGTGCCAGCAGGAGACAGGGGCTAAACTATGGCTACACCTTC. It yields the protein CASRRQGLNYGYTF.

This clone was detected a few times. The gene calls are TRBV9 and TRBJ2-2; D not resolved. The CDR3 has 11 residues. With 7 bases removed from V and 2 bases from J, the gap between germline ends came to 3 bases. Germline V gene data show CDR1 as SGDLS and CDR2 as YYNGEE. The CDR3 DNA reads as TGTGCCAGCCAAAACACCGGGGAGCTGTTTTTT. This codes for CASQNTGELFF.

This chain joins TRBV7-3 and TRBJ2-2, with 7 positions matching TRBD1. The J segment lost 0 bases and the V segment lost 2 bases, leaving 9 bases of the junction unmatched. CDR3 length equals 18 residues. Germline V gene lookup returns CDR1 SGHTA and CDR2 FQGTGA. The CDR3 spells CASSLEPTGAANTGELFF. The DNA of the CDR3 is TGTGCCAGCAGCTTAGAGCCAACAGGGGCCGCGAACACCGGGGAGCTGTTTTTT.

The V call is TRBV25-1, the J call TRBJ1-4; D perhaps matches TRBD1 (5 bases). V lost 3 bases and J 4 bases, leaving 12 bases between the germline ends. The CDR3 extends over 15 amino acids. From germline, CDR1 is MGHDK and CDR2 SYGVNS. CDR3 residues: CASSDAGPINEKLFF. In DNA form, the CDR3 reads TGTGCCAGCAGTGACGCGGGGCCTATTAATGAAAAACTGTTTTTT.

This sequence joins TRBV6-4 and TRBJ1-4, with 9 bases identical to TRBD1. Germline V gene sequence: CDR1 MRHNA, CDR2 SNTAGT. The CDR3 contains 16 residues. J was trimmed by 5 bases and V by 5 bases; bases with no gene match: 9. This chain's CDR3 is CASSYEGTGSNEKLFF. The CDR3 DNA reads as TGTGCCAGCAGTTATGAGGGGACAGGGTCAAATGAAAAACTGTTTTTT.

The V and J genes are TRBV18 and TRBJ2-1; D call uncertain. From germline, CDR1 is KGHSH and CDR2 LQKENI. Between the trimmed V and J ends, which lost 2 bases and 4 bases, there was a span of 6 bases. This CDR3 contains 13 residues. As DNA, the CDR3 is TGTGCCAGCTCACCAGAACTTTACAATGAGCAGTTCTTC. It is translated as CASSPELYNEQFF. The full variable domain, with the rest looked up from reference TRBV18 and TRBJ2-1, is NAGVMQNPRHLVRRRGQEARLRCSPMKGHSHVYWYRQLPEEGLKFMVYLQKENIIDESGMPKERFSAEFPKEGPSILRIQQVVRGDSAAYFCASSPELYNEQFFGPGTRLTVL.

The genes are TRBV5-1 and TRBJ2-5, with D maybe TRBD1 (7 bases). With 4 bases removed from V and 5 bases from J, the gap between germline ends came to 24 bases. The CDR3 is made up of 17 amino acids. Germline V lookup: CDR1 SGHRS, CDR2 YFSETQ. The CDR3 is CASSPQTSRGSGETQYF. The DNA for the CDR3 is TGCGCCAGCAGCCCCCAGACCAGCAGGGGGAGCGGGGAGACCCAGTACTTC.

This clone was observed a handful of times. The DNA for the CDR3 is TGTGCCACCATAGCGGGGGATGCCTACGAGCAGTACTTC. It is translated as CATIAGDAYEQYF. The chain recombines TRBV10-3 with TRBJ2-7, with TRBD2 matching 9 bases. Trimming cost V 10 bases and J 2 bases; bases outside gene matches: 6. The length of the CDR3 is 13 residues. Germline V lookup: CDR1 ENHRY, CDR2 SYGVKD.